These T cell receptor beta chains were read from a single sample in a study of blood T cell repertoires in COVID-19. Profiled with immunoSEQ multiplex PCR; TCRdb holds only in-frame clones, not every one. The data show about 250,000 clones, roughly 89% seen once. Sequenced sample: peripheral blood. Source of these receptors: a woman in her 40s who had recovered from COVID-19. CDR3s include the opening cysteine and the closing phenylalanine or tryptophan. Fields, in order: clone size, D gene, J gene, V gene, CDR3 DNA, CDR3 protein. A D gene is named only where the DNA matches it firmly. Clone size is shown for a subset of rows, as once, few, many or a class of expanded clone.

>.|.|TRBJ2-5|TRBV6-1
TGTGCCAGCAGTGAGAATCCGCGGGAGACCCAGTACTTC
CASSENPRETQYF
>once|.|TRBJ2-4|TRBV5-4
TGTGCCAGCAGCTTGGTTAGCGAACCCAAAAACATTCAGTACTTC
CASSLVSEPKNIQYF
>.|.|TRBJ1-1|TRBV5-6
TGTGCCAGCAGCTTGGTCGGACACCTTTCCACTGAAGCTTTCTTT
CASSLVGHLSTEAFF
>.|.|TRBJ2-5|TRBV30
TGTGCCTGGTCAAAGGATGGCGGGACGGGCCAGTACTTC
CAWSKDGGTGQYF
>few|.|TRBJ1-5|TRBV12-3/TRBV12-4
TGTGCCAGCAGTCCTACGGAGGAACAGCCCCAGCATTTT
CASSPTEEQPQHF
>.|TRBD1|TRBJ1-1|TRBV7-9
TGTGCCAGCACCAAACAGGGGGACACTGAAGCTTTCTTT
CASTKQGDTEAFF
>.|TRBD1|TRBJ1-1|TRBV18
TGTGCCAGCTCCGCCGAGGGGGCGAGTACTGAAGCTTTCTTT
CASSAEGASTEAFF
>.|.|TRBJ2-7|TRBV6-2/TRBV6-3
TGTGCCAGCAGTTGGACGACAGGCCGCCAGTACTTC
CASSWTTGRQYF
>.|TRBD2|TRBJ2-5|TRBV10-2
TGCGCCAGCTCTGGGAGGGGTCGAGAGACCCAGTACTTC
CASSGRGRETQYF
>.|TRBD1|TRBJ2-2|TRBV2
TGTGCCAGCAGTGGACAGGGTGGGAACACCGGGGAGCTGTTTTTT
CASSGQGGNTGELFF
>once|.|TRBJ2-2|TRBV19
TGTGCCAGTAGTATCTTCCCTAGCCCCGGGGAGCTGTTTTTT
CASSIFPSPGELFF